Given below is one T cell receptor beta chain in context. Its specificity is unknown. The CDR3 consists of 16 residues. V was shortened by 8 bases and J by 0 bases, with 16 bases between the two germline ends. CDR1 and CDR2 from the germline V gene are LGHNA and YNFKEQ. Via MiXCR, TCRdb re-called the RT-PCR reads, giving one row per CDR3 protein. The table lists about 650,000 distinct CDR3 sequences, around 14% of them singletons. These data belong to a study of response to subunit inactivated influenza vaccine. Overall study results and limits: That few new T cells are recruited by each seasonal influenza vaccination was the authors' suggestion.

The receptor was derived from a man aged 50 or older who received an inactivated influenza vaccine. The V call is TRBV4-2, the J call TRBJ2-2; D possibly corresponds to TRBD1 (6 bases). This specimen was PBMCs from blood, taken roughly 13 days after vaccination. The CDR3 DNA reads TGTGCCAGCCGCGAGAGTGGGGGCGCGAACACCGGGGAGCTGTTTTTT. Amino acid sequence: CASRESGGANTGELFF.